A single sample gave rise to the 14 T cell receptor beta chains below, sequenced in a study of memory CD4+ T cells and cytomegalovirus serostatus. Single viable CD3+CD4+CD8-CD45RO+ cells were sorted as the memory CD4+ T cells. Sequencing used immunoSEQ multiplex PCR; TCRdb keeps in-frame clones, though not all of them. The sample has about 50,000 clones, approximately 80% seen once; the top ten hold roughly 0.54%. The sequenced sample was memory CD4+ T cells from blood. Receptors originate from an adult in good health and CMV-seronegative.

The rearrangement joins TRBV30 to TRBJ2-3; the D gene is possibly TRBD2 (6 bases). The ends were cut back, 3 bases at V and 5 bases at J, with 18 bases in the middle. CDR1 is GTSNPN and CDR2 is SVGIG in the germline V gene (reference sequence). There are 15 residues in the CDR3. In DNA, the CDR3 is TGTGCCTGGAGGGGGGGACTGGGGCGTTTAGATACGCAGTATTTT. Protein: CAWRGGLGRLDTQYF. The whole variable domain, filled in from reference TRBV30 and TRBJ2-3, reads SQTIHQWPATLVQPVGSPLSLECTVEGTSNPNLYWYRQAAGRGLQLLFYSVGIGQISSEVPQNLSASRPQDRQFILSSKKLLLSDSGFYLCAWRGGLGRLDTQYFGPGTRLTVL.

The rearrangement uses TRBV18 and TRBJ1-1; 7 bases agree with TRBD1. V dropped 0 bases and J dropped 7; count of bases not matched to a gene: 8. Germline V gene lookup returns CDR1 KGHSH and CDR2 LQKENI. The CDR3 runs 15 residues. The CDR3 protein is CASSPPSRGFIEAFF. In DNA, the CDR3 is TGTGCCAGCTCACCACCTTCCAGGGGGTTTATTGAAGCTTTCTTT.

This chain joins TRBV6-1 and TRBJ1-5; 7 bases line up with TRBD1. CDR1 MNHNS and CDR2 SASEGT come from the germline V gene. The V segment lost 5 bases and the J segment 5 bases; nucleotides outside the gene matches: 6. The CDR3 loop spans 14 amino acids. CDR3 protein: CASSSDRAYQPQHF. The CDR3 DNA reads TGTGCCAGCAGTAGCGACAGGGCCTATCAGCCCCAGCATTTT.

The chain links TRBV2 to TRBJ2-5; D uncertain. CDR1 is SNHLY, CDR2 FYNNEI, per germline. Trimming left V 2 bases short and J 2 bases short, with 3 bases between. This CDR3 is 12 amino acids long. CDR3 DNA sequence: TGTGCCAGCAGTGAATCGCAAGAGACCCAGTACTTC. Amino acids: CASSESQETQYF.

As for this clone: The sample contains more than one DNA sequence encoding this CDR3. The chain has TRBV27 and TRBJ2-3; TRBD2 is a possible D gene (7 bases). Germline V gene lookup returns CDR1 MNHEY and CDR2 SMNVEV (reference sequence). V lost 3 bases to trimming and J lost 1 base, with 11 bases between them. This CDR3 is built from 15 residues. CDR3 sequence: CASSFGGRGTDTQYF. As DNA, the CDR3 is TGTGCCAGCAGTTTCGGGGGGCGTGGCACAGATACGCAGTATTTT.

This clone came up a few times. The chain carries TRBV2 and TRBJ1-1, with a tentative D call TRBD1 (5 bases). CDR1 SNHLY and CDR2 FYNNEI come from the germline V gene. The V gene lost 3 bases and the J gene lost 6 bases, with 14 bases spanning the gap. CDR3 size: 14 residues. The CDR3, as DNA: TGTGCCAGCAGTGACAGGGATCTCGCCCCTGAAGCTTTCTTT. It encodes CASSDRDLAPEAFF.

This clone was seen a single time. The V gene is TRBV11-2, the J gene TRBJ1-5, with no clear D. The CDR3 totals 14 residues. The ends were cut back, 3 bases at V and 9 bases at J, with 15 bases in the middle. Per the germline V gene, CDR1 is SGHAT and CDR2 is FQNNGV. This CDR3 is CASSFEAAGGPQHF. The CDR3 DNA follows: TGTGCCAGCAGCTTTGAGGCCGCCGGTGGGCCCCAGCATTTT.

This clone was seen a handful of times. The V and J genes are TRBV7-8 and TRBJ1-2; no definite D call. The CDR3 is 14 residues long. The germline V gene encodes CDR1 SGHVS and CDR2 FQNEAQ. Trimming pared 5 bases from V and 4 bases from J, leaving 14 bases between. The CDR3 nucleotides read TGTGCCAGCAGCCGTTCCTACCCAGCCTATGGCTACACCTTC. Residues: CASSRSYPAYGYTF.

This clone was seen a handful of times. J is TRBJ2-1 and V is TRBV6-5, with no clear D. The ends were cut back, 6 bases at V and 9 bases at J, with 12 bases in the middle. Germline CDR1 reads MNHEY; CDR2 reads SVGAGI. This CDR3 region has 12 residues. Here the CDR3 reads CASSVVNSEQFF. The CDR3 region has the DNA TGTGCCAGCAGCGTCGTGAACTCTGAGCAGTTCTTC.

CDR3 residues: CASNIQGTEAFF. The CDR3 DNA follows: TGTGCCAGTAATATACAGGGCACTGAAGCTTTCTTT. V usage is TRBV7-9 and J usage is TRBJ1-1, with D possibly matching TRBD1 (6 bases). The CDR3 is made up of 12 amino acids. Germline assignment: CDR1 SEHNR and CDR2 FQNEAQ (reference sequence). Trimming pared 9 bases from V and 4 bases from J, leaving 12 bases between.

The chain has TRBV29-1 and TRBJ2-1; TRBD2 matches at 11 bases. Germline CDR1 and CDR2: SQVTM and ANQGSEA. The CDR3 loop spans 14 amino acids. Trimming at V came to 7 bases and at J to 9 bases, leaving 11 bases not matched to a gene. The CDR3 DNA is TGCAGCGCCTCTCTAGCGGGGGGTATTGGTGAGCAGTTCTTC. Protein: CSASLAGGIGEQFF.

The chain carries TRBV5-5 and TRBJ2-7; D is unresolved. Germline CDR1 is SGHKS and CDR2 is YYEKEE (reference sequence). Trimming shortened V by 3 bases and J by 3 bases, and 7 bases separated the two germline ends. The CDR3 contains 12 residues. The CDR3: CASSSRGYEQYF. The CDR3 DNA reads as TGTGCCAGCAGCTCAAGAGGCTACGAGCAGTACTTC.

This chain connects TRBV7-2 to TRBJ1-5; tentative D call: TRBD1 (5 bases). The germline V and J ends were trimmed by 2 bases and 2 bases, with 13 bases remaining between them. Germline CDR1 and CDR2: SGHTA and FQGNSA. The CDR3 contains 16 residues. The CDR3 DNA reads as TGTGCCAGCAGCTTATCCGGGACCCGGGGCAATCAGCCCCAGCATTTT. Protein product: CASSLSGTRGNQPQHF.

Here the CDR3 reads CATSREVATNEKLFF. The CDR3, as DNA: TGTGCCACCAGCAGAGAAGTTGCAACTAATGAAAAACTGTTTTTT. The rearrangement links TRBV15 to TRBJ1-4; D is unresolved. Germline V gene sequence: CDR1 LNHNV, CDR2 YYDKDF (reference sequence). The CDR3 covers 15 residues. Trimming removed 0 bases at V and 0 bases at J, with 5 bases between.